Below are 18 T cell receptor beta chains sequenced from a single sample in a study of cytomegalovirus exposure and HLA in healthy donors (dated by TCRdb to the late 2010s). Receptors were amplified or captured by the immunoSEQ multiplex PCR assay. The multiplex PCR relied on a mix of 60 forward primers for TCR Vbeta segments and 13 reverse primers for TCR Jbeta segments. The table was pulled from immuneACCESS by TCRdb, which kept in-frame rearrangements only. Such tables lose some clones; where checked, under half of the loss comes from unresolved V genes, and the rest has no known cause. Across this sample there are around 110,000 clones, with 55% to 65% seen only once. Around 2.2% of the sample comes from the top ten. Specimen: PBMCs. The receptors come from a young woman in good health and CMV-seronegative.

The V gene is TRBV28, the J gene TRBJ2-7; 7 bases are shared with TRBD2. Looked up from germline, CDR1 is MDHEN and CDR2 is SYDVKM. The CDR3 totals 15 residues. V dropped 2 bases and J dropped 1; count of bases not matched to a gene: 5. The CDR3 DNA follows: TGTGCCAGCAGTTTACGCCCTAGCGGATCCTACGAGCAGTACTTC. Translated: CASSLRPSGSYEQYF.

The gene calls are TRBV4-3 and TRBJ2-1; 11 nucleotides agree with TRBD2. Germline V CDR1 and CDR2: LGHNA, YSLEER. The CDR3 extends over 16 amino acids. The trim removed 3 bases at V and 8 bases at J, leaving 9 bases unmatched. The CDR3 nucleotides read TGCGCCAGCAGCCAGGGGACTAGCGGACTACACGATGAGCAGTTCTTC. This sequence encodes CASSQGTSGLHDEQFF.

The J gene is TRBJ2-5, the V gene TRBV7-9; D unclear. The CDR3 runs to 14 residues. Trimming removed 1 base from V and 2 bases from J, with 8 bases in between. Per the germline V gene, CDR1 is SEHNR and CDR2 is FQNEAQ (reference sequence). The CDR3 DNA reads TGTGCCAGCAGCTTAGGAGACATACAAGAGACCCAGTACTTC. Translating it yields CASSLGDIQETQYF.

The rearrangement links TRBV18 to TRBJ1-2, with D tentatively TRBD1 (5 bases). Germline loops: CDR1 KGHSH, CDR2 LQKENI. The germline V and J ends were trimmed by 3 bases and 7 bases, with 21 bases remaining between them. This CDR3 region has 16 residues. CDR3 coding DNA: TGTGCCAGCTCACCCCGAGTTGGAGCAGGGTCCTCTGGCTACACCTTC. Its protein is CASSPRVGAGSSGYTF.

In regard to this clone: Germline and junction disagree at one end, which may indicate a read error. The chain uses TRBV18 and TRBJ2-7; no clear D gene. CDR1 and CDR2 (germline): KGHSH, LQKENI. CDR3 length: 11 residues. Written as DNA, the CDR3 is TGTGCCAGCTCACCATCCTCCGAGCAGTACTTC. Encoded protein: CASSPSSEQYF.

This chain joins TRBV7-8 and TRBJ2-7, with 15 bases fitting TRBD2. The CDR3 runs to 16 residues. Germline-derived CDR1 and CDR2 are SGHVS and FQNEAQ. The V segment lost 6 bases and the J segment 4 bases; nucleotides outside the gene matches: 7. This CDR3 is CASRPGLAGGVYEQYF. The CDR3 DNA reads as TGTGCCAGCAGGCCGGGACTAGCGGGAGGAGTATACGAGCAGTACTTC. Combining the CDR3 with reference TRBV7-8 and TRBJ2-7 gives the whole variable domain GAGVSQSPRYKVAKRGQDVALRCDPISGHVSLFWYQQALGQGPEFLTYFQNEAQLDKSGLPSDRFFAERPEGSVSTLKIQRTQQEDSAVYLCASRPGLAGGVYEQYFGPGTRLTVT.

CDR3 region: CASSLERDTQYF. Written as DNA, the CDR3 is TGTGCCAGCAGTTTAGAGCGTGATACGCAGTATTTT. This chain connects TRBV2 to TRBJ2-3; D ambiguous. The CDR3 runs to 12 residues. Per germline, CDR1 SNHLY and CDR2 FYNNEI. Between the trimmed V and J ends, which lost 5 bases and 6 bases, there was a span of 9 bases.

The chain uses TRBV15 and TRBJ2-1, with 9 bases aligning to TRBD2. CDR3 length equals 14 residues. The trim removed 1 base at V and 7 bases at J, leaving 2 bases unmatched. Germline V gene data show CDR1 as LNHNV and CDR2 as YYDKDF (reference sequence). CDR3 sequence: CATSRGLAENEQFF. The CDR3 DNA sequence: TGTGCCACCAGCAGAGGACTAGCGGAGAATGAGCAGTTCTTC.

DNA for the CDR3: TGTGCCAGTAACAACAAAAGCTCCTATAATTCACCCCTCCACTTT. Amino acids: CASNNKSSYNSPLHF. This chain uses TRBV19 with TRBJ1-6; no definite D call. The V end lost 7 bases, the J end lost 0 bases, and 10 bases lay between the germline ends. Germline CDR1 LNHDA, CDR2 SQIVND (reference sequence). The CDR3 extends over 15 amino acids.

This clone was seen a few times. The chain links TRBV11-2 to TRBJ2-5, with TRBD2 matching over 9 bases. The junction had 11 bases not matched to a gene; V was cut back by 5 bases and J by 7 bases. The CDR3 spans 15 residues. Germline-derived CDR1 and CDR2 are SGHAT and FQNNGV. CDR3 nucleotide sequence: TGTGCCAGCAGCCAATCTAGCGGGAAAAGAGGGACCCAGTACTTC. Translation: CASSQSSGKRGTQYF.

This chain joins TRBV9 and TRBJ2-2; possible D gene TRBD2, 5 bases. Trimming pared 0 bases from V and 17 bases from J, leaving 14 bases between. CDR1 and CDR2 from the germline V gene are SGDLS and YYNGEE. The CDR3 has 12 residues. The CDR3 reads CASSVDSGVVFF. The CDR3 region has the DNA TGTGCCAGCAGCGTAGATTCCGGGGTAGTATTTTTT.

CDR3 sequence (DNA): TGTGCCAGTACCCGCTCGGGACAGACCCTCCAAGAGACCCAGTACTTC. Its protein product is CASTRSGQTLQETQYF. This chain uses TRBV19 with TRBJ2-5; 7 nucleotides match TRBD1. CDR1 is LNHDA and CDR2 is SQIVND in the germline V gene (reference sequence). The CDR3 is 16 amino acids. V gave up 7 bases and J gave up 1 base; unmatched junction bases: 12. The full variable domain, rest sourced from reference TRBV19 and TRBJ2-5, is DGGITQSPKYLFRKEGQNVTLSCEQNLNHDAMYWYRQDPGQGLRLIYYSQIVNDFQKGDIAEGYSVSREKKESFPLTVTSAQKNPTAFYLCASTRSGQTLQETQYFGPGTRLLVL.

This sequence joins TRBV7-6 and TRBJ2-1, with 7 bases that match TRBD2. V lost 7 bases and J lost 5; bases outside the gene matches: 11. The CDR3 is 15 residues long. CDR1 is SGHVS, CDR2 FNYEAQ, per germline. The CDR3 spells CASTRGAGEHNEQFF. The CDR3 nucleotides are TGTGCCAGCACCCGAGGGGCGGGAGAACACAATGAGCAGTTCTTC.

This clone has more than one count but fewer than ten. V is TRBV7-6 and J is TRBJ2-3, with 10 positions matching TRBD2. The length of the CDR3 is 16 residues. Germline-derived CDR1 and CDR2 are SGHVS and FNYEAQ. J was trimmed by 11 bases and V by 4 bases; bases with no gene match: 15. The CDR3 nucleotides are TGTGCCAGCAGCTCATCCGGGACTAGCGATACTCAAGGGCAGTATTTT. Its translation: CASSSSGTSDTQGQYF.

The chain uses TRBV6-1 and TRBJ2-1; 10 bases fit TRBD1. This CDR3 is built from 14 residues. Germline V gene lookup returns CDR1 MNHNS and CDR2 SASEGT. The junction had 5 bases not matched to a gene; V was cut back by 7 bases and J by 5 bases. As DNA, the CDR3 is TGTGCCAGCAAGCCGGGACAGGGGAACAATGAGCAGTTCTTC. Encoded protein: CASKPGQGNNEQFF.

This chain connects TRBV7-9 to TRBJ1-6; D is unclear. This CDR3 has 16 amino acids. The V gene lost 5 bases and the J gene lost 0 bases, with 11 bases spanning the gap. Germline lookup yields CDR1 SEHNR and CDR2 FQNEAQ (reference sequence). This CDR3 is CASSELTSSYNSPLHF. CDR3 in DNA: TGTGCCAGCAGCGAACTAACTAGCTCCTATAATTCACCCCTCCACTTT.

This clone was found a few times. The J gene is TRBJ2-1, the V gene TRBV28, with 12 bases identical to TRBD2. After removal of 8 bases from V and 3 bases from J, the junction contained 2 bases not matched to a gene. The CDR3 totals 14 residues. The germline CDR1 and CDR2 sequences are MDHEN and SYDVKM. The CDR3, as DNA: TGTGCCAGCCGACTAGCGGGAGTCTACAATGAGCAGTTCTTC. It yields the protein CASRLAGVYNEQFF.

The sample holds one count of this clone. The chain carries TRBV13 and TRBJ2-5; D is perhaps TRBD2 (5 bases). The CDR3 has 17 amino acids. CDR1 is PRHDT, CDR2 FYEKMQ, per germline (reference sequence). V was cut by 3 bases and J by 5 bases, with 22 bases left in between. The CDR3 bases are TGTGCCAGCAGCTTCTCCACCCCGTCCGGGGTCCTTGAGACCCAGTACTTC. This encodes CASSFSTPSGVLETQYF.